Each of the 2 T cell receptor beta chains below was sequenced from the same sample in a study of spatial heterogeneity in lung cancer. Time point in this sample: sample taken at primary tumor resection. TCRdb re-derived calls from the 5' RACE reads in MiXCR, one entry per CDR3 protein. Its table lists 3 distinct CDR3 sequences. Sequencing used normal lung tissue next to the tumor, obtained at surgery. Receptors were obtained from a male donor with early-stage non-small cell lung cancer.

This clonotype is categorized as hyperexpanded. This beta chain appears as a stray read in a library generated for alpha chains; its size is not informative. CDR3 coding DNA: TGCAGTGCTAGAGGAAGGTCCTCCCCCAACGAGCAGTACTTC. Translated, it gives CSARGRSSPNEQYF. The V and J genes are TRBV20-1 and TRBJ2-7; no firm D call. The CDR3 is made up of 14 amino acids. V was shortened by 1 base and J by 5 bases, with 15 bases between the two germline ends. Germline CDR1 is DFQATT and CDR2 is SNEGSKA (reference sequence).

Details on this clonotype: The library was built for alpha chains, so this beta chain is an off-target read and its size means little. The chain uses TRBV10-3 and TRBJ1-6; D is unresolved. Germline V gene sequence: CDR1 ENHRY, CDR2 SYGVKD. CDR3 size: 14 residues. Trimming removed 3 bases from V and 8 bases from J, with 11 bases in between. The CDR3 region is CAISDRSKDSPLHF. The CDR3, as DNA: TGTGCCATCAGTGACCGGAGTAAGGATTCACCCCTCCACTTT.